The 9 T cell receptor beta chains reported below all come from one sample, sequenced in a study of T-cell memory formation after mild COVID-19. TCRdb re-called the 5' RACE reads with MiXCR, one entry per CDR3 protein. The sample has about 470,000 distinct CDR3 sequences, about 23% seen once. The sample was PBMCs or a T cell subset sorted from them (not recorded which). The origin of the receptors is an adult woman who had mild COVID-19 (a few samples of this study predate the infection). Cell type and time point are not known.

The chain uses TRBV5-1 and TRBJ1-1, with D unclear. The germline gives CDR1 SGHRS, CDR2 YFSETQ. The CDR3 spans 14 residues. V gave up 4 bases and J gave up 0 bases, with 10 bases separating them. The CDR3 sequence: CASSQDGMNTEAFF. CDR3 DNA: TGCGCCAGCAGCCAAGACGGTATGAACACTGAAGCTTTCTTT. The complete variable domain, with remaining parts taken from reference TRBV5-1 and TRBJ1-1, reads KAGVTQTPRYLIKTRGQQVTLSCSPISGHRSVSWYQQTPGQGLQFLFEYFSETQRNKGNFPGRFSGRQFSNSRSEMNVSTLELGDSALYLCASSQDGMNTEAFFGQGTRLTVV.

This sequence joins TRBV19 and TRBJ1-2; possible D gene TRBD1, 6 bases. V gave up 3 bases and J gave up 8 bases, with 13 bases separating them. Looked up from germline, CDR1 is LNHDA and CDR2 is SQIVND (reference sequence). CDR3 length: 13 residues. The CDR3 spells CASSMRRGDGYTF. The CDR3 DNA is TGTGCCAGTAGTATGCGCAGGGGTGACGGCTACACCTTC.

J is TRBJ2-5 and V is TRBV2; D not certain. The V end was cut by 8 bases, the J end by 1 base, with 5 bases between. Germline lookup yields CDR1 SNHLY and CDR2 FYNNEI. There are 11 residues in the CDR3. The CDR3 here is CASQTQETQYF. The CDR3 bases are TGTGCCAGCCAGACCCAAGAGACCCAGTACTTC.

This CDR3 reads CASSKGPSYEQYF. The CDR3 DNA is TGTGCCAGCAGTAAGGGACCCAGCTACGAGCAGTACTTC. J is TRBJ2-7 and V is TRBV2; TRBD1 or TRBD2 may be the D gene (5 bases each). Germline values: CDR1 SNHLY, CDR2 FYNNEI. Trimming pared 5 bases from V and 3 bases from J, leaving 11 bases between. The CDR3 consists of 13 residues.

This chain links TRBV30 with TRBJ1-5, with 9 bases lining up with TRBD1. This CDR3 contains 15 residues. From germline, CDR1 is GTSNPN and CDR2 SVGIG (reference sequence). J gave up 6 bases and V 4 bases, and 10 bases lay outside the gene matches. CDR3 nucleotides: TGTGCCTGGACTCAGACCGGGACAGGGAGTCAGCCCCAGCATTTT. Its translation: CAWTQTGTGSQPQHF.

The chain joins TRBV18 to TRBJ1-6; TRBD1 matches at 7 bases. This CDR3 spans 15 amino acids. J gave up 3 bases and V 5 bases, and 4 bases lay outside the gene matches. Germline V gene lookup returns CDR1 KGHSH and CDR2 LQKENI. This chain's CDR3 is CASSLRQGYNSPLHF. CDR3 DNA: TGTGCCAGCTCATTACGACAGGGCTATAATTCACCCCTCCACTTT.

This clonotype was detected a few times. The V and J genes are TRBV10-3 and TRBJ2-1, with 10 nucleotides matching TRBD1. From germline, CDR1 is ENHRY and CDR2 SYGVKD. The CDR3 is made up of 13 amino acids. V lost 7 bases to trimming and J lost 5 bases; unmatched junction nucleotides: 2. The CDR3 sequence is CAIKGTGDNEQFF. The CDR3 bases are TGTGCCATCAAAGGGACAGGGGACAATGAGCAGTTCTTC.

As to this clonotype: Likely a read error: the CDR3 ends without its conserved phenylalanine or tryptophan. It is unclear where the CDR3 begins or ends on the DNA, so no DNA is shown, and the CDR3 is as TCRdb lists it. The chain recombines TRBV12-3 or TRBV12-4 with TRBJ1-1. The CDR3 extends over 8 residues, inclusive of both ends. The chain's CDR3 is CASRAGIG.

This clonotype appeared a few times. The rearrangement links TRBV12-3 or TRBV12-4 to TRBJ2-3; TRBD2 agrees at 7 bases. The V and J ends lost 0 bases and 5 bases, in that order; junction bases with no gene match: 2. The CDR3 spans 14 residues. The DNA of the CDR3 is TGTGCCAGCAGTTTAGCGGGAGGGAAAGATACGCAGTATTTT. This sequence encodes CASSLAGGKDTQYF.